This T cell receptor (beta chain) was sequenced for a study of blood T cell repertoires in COVID-19. Per the original methods: Amplification from reference gene primers served as the basis for estimated nucleated cell counts. The table came from immunoSEQ multiplex PCR; TCRdb's copy has only in-frame clones and leaves some out. For V, J and clone size, that table is used; D and trimming come from the DNA. The sample has about 190,000 clones; around 86% are singletons. With V trimmed by 0 bases and J by 3 bases, 9 bases remained unmatched. Looked up from germline, CDR1 is SGDLS and CDR2 is YYNGEE. The CDR3 totals 17 residues.

The specimen was peripheral blood. The chain is built from TRBV9 and TRBJ2-1; 7 nucleotides agree with TRBD2. The clonotype comes from a man aged 40-49 years with acute or convalescent COVID-19. This chain's CDR3 is CASSVAPSQRGYNEQFF. Here the CDR3 DNA reads TGTGCCAGCAGCGTAGCTCCCTCCCAGCGGGGCTACAATGAGCAGTTCTTC.